One sample yielded the 20 T cell receptor beta chains listed below, sequenced in a study of PD-1 blockade in classical Hodgkin lymphoma. Specified time point: cycle 4 day 1 (C4D1), after six to seven weeks of nivolumab. Every patient had relapsed following autologous stem cell transplantation, and cohorts differed in brentuximab vedotin exposure. This table comes from immunoSEQ multiplex PCR, and its TCRdb copy is limited to in-frame clones, with some not included. The data contain about 92,000 clones, 75% to 85% of them singletons. Sequenced here: peripheral blood mononuclear cells (PBMCs), sampled before the fourth cycle of nivolumab. These receptors came from a human donor with classical Hodgkin lymphoma.

The chain is built from TRBV11-2 and TRBJ2-7; D gene unclear. Between the trimmed V and J ends, which lost 2 bases and 7 bases, there was a span of 9 bases. The CDR3 spans 12 residues. Germline V CDR1 and CDR2: SGHAT, FQNNGV. The CDR3 DNA is TGTGCCAGCAGCTTATTGCTTGGGGAGCAGTACTTC. Residues: CASSLLLGEQYF.

The rearrangement joins TRBV2 to TRBJ2-1; 7 nucleotides match TRBD2. The germline V gene has CDR1 SNHLY and CDR2 FYNNEI. This CDR3 is built from 13 residues. V lost 5 bases and J lost 4; bases outside the gene matches: 2. The CDR3 region has the DNA TGTGCCAGCAGTTTACTAGCGTACAATGAGCAGTTCTTC. Protein sequence: CASSLLAYNEQFF. The full variable domain, in which reference TRBV2 and TRBJ2-1 provide the parts outside the CDR3, is EPEVTQTPSHQVTQMGQEVILRCVPISNHLYFYWYRQILGQKVEFLVSFYNNEISEKSEIFDDQFSVERPDGSNFTLKIRSTKLEDSAMYFCASSLLAYNEQFFGPGTRLTVL.

J is TRBJ2-7 and V is TRBV18; maybe TRBD1 (5 bases). V was shortened by 4 bases and J by 5 bases, with 15 bases between the two germline ends. Germline CDR1 is KGHSH and CDR2 is LQKENI. The CDR3 runs 14 residues. DNA for the CDR3: TGTGCCAGCTCACGGGCAGGGAAGGTTGACGAGCAGTACTTC. Protein: CASSRAGKVDEQYF.

This clone was counted a few times. This chain joins TRBV5-1 and TRBJ1-2, with D perhaps matching TRBD1 (5 bases). Germline assignment: CDR1 SGHRS and CDR2 YFSETQ. This CDR3 spans 16 amino acids. Deletions cut 0 bases from V and 4 bases from J, with 16 bases between. For the CDR3, the DNA is TGCGCCAGCAGCTTGGCAGGGACCAACGGCTTCTATGGCTACACCTTC. As protein: CASSLAGTNGFYGYTF.

The chain carries TRBV18 and TRBJ1-5, with unresolved D. CDR3 length: 15 amino acids. Trimming stripped 2 bases from V and 0 bases from J, with 8 bases between. Germline V gene sequence: CDR1 KGHSH, CDR2 LQKENI. CDR3 in amino acids: CASSPDTGSNQPQHF. CDR3 DNA sequence: TGTGCCAGCTCACCAGACACCGGTAGCAATCAGCCCCAGCATTTT.

The V and J genes are TRBV4-3 and TRBJ2-1; D may be TRBD2 (7 bases). V lost 1 base and J 3 bases, leaving 16 bases between the germline ends. The CDR3 is 17 residues long. Germline values: CDR1 LGHNA, CDR2 YSLEER. The CDR3 loop is CASSQGLGGANYNEQFF. CDR3 coding DNA: TGCGCCAGCAGCCAAGGCCTTGGGGGGGCTAACTACAATGAGCAGTTCTTC.

This clone turned up a few times. V gene TRBV4-1 combines with J gene TRBJ2-7; 15 bases align to TRBD2. The germline gives CDR1 MGHRA, CDR2 YSYEKL. The CDR3 covers 17 residues. With 4 bases clipped from V and 1 base from J, the junction kept 5 bases outside the gene matches. Here the CDR3 DNA reads TGCGCCAGCAGCCCGGGACTAGCGGGAGGCCTATCCTACGAGCAGTACTTC. Translation: CASSPGLAGGLSYEQYF.

The J gene is TRBJ2-1, the V gene TRBV4-3; weak D call: TRBD2 (6 bases). The germline V gene has CDR1 LGHNA and CDR2 YSLEER. Trimming took 0 bases from V and 6 from J, leaving 24 bases between them. The CDR3 consists of 19 residues. In nucleotides, the CDR3 is TGCGCCAGCAGCCAAGATCGGGGCTCGGGAGCGTTGAGGGGCAATGAGCAGTTCTTC. Translated: CASSQDRGSGALRGNEQFF.

V usage is TRBV15 and J usage is TRBJ1-5; unclear D gene. Germline CDR1 is LNHNV and CDR2 is YYDKDF (reference sequence). The CDR3 sequence is 13 residues long. Trimming shortened V by 5 bases and J by 0 bases, and 5 bases separated the two germline ends. This CDR3 is CATSPSSNQPQHF. The CDR3 DNA reads TGTGCCACCAGCCCCTCTAGCAATCAGCCCCAGCATTTT.

The chain links TRBV11-2 to TRBJ1-2; D is undetermined. This CDR3 region has 14 residues. Trimming cost V 8 bases and J 7 bases, with 20 bases left between them. Germline loops: CDR1 SGHAT, CDR2 FQNNGV. The CDR3 loop reads CASAPLTWSGGYTF. CDR3 in DNA: TGTGCCAGCGCCCCCCTAACATGGAGTGGTGGCTACACCTTC. Full variable domain (remainder filled in from reference TRBV11-2 and TRBJ1-2): EAGVAQSPRYKIIEKRQSVAFWCNPISGHATLYWYQQILGQGPKLLIQFQNNGVVDDSQLPKDRFSAERLKGVDSTLKIQPAKLEDSAVYLCASAPLTWSGGYTFGSGTRLTVV.

The chain links TRBV28 to TRBJ2-1, with 8 bases identical to TRBD2. J gave up 4 bases and V 6 bases, and 2 bases lay outside the gene matches. CDR3 length: 13 amino acids. The germline CDR1 and CDR2 sequences are MDHEN and SYDVKM. The CDR3 DNA reads TGTGCCAGCAGCGGGGGGGAATACAATGAGCAGTTCTTC. Amino acids: CASSGGEYNEQFF.

This chain links TRBV28 with TRBJ1-2, with D possibly being TRBD1 (6 bases). The CDR3 is made up of 14 amino acids. V was trimmed by 2 bases and J by 3 bases, leaving 10 bases between them. Looked up from germline, CDR1 is MDHEN and CDR2 is SYDVKM. The CDR3 region has the DNA TGTGCCAGCAGTTTAAGGGGGAGACACTATGGCTACACCTTC. Protein product: CASSLRGRHYGYTF.

Only one count was recorded for this clone. The rearrangement links TRBV14 to TRBJ1-2; TRBD1 is a possible D gene (5 bases). Per germline, CDR1 SGHDN and CDR2 FVKESK. The CDR3 is 13 amino acids. Trimming stripped 4 bases from V and 8 bases from J, with 14 bases between. DNA of the CDR3: TGTGCCAGCAGCCCTTCCGGGGCTTGGGGCTACACCTTC. Translated, it gives CASSPSGAWGYTF.

In this sample, this clone turned up once. V and J are TRBV15 and TRBJ2-7; no reliable D call. Germline V CDR1 and CDR2: LNHNV, YYDKDF (reference sequence). The CDR3 has 13 residues. V was pared by 0 bases and J by 7 bases, with 10 bases between. CDR3 region: CATSRDPTGEQYF. The CDR3 bases are TGTGCCACCAGCAGAGACCCCACCGGAGAGCAGTACTTC.

There are a few counts of this clone. This chain joins TRBV9 and TRBJ2-1; 7 positions match TRBD2. Germline trimming cut 0 bases from V and 0 bases from J; bases unmatched to any gene: 0. The germline gives CDR1 SGDLS, CDR2 YYNGEE. This CDR3 spans 15 amino acids. The CDR3: CASSVVAGSYNEQFF. The CDR3 nucleotides read TGTGCCAGCAGCGTAGTAGCGGGCTCCTACAATGAGCAGTTCTTC.

The CDR3 nucleotides read TGTGCCAGCAGCGTAGGACCAGGGACTGGGGCCAACGTCCTGACTTTC. This sequence encodes CASSVGPGTGANVLTF. V gene TRBV9 combines with J gene TRBJ2-6, with D perhaps matching TRBD1 (5 bases). With 0 bases removed from V and 2 bases from J, the gap between germline ends came to 9 bases. This CDR3 is built from 16 residues. In germline, CDR1 is SGDLS, CDR2 YYNGEE.

DNA for the CDR3: TGTGCCAGCAGCTTACCCCCCGGAGTCAATCAGCCCCAGCATTTT. Protein: CASSLPPGVNQPQHF. The chain uses TRBV7-6 and TRBJ1-5; no firm D call. The germline V and J ends were trimmed by 2 bases and 3 bases, with 11 bases remaining between them. CDR1 and CDR2 (germline): SGHVS, FNYEAQ. CDR3 length equals 15 residues.

The gene calls are TRBV5-6 and TRBJ1-2; TRBD1 matches 10 bases. Germline CDR1 SGHDT, CDR2 YYEEEE. The CDR3 totals 16 residues. The V segment lost 4 bases and the J segment 6 bases; nucleotides outside the gene matches: 12. In DNA, the CDR3 is TGTGCCAGCAGCCTTCAAGGTTCCGGACAGGGGGATGGCTACACCTTC. It codes for CASSLQGSGQGDGYTF.

The chain recombines TRBV7-8 with TRBJ2-2; TRBD1 agrees at 9 bases. The CDR3 has 16 amino acids. Germline CDR1 and CDR2: SGHVS and FQNEAQ. Trimming at V came to 5 bases and at J to 6 bases, leaving 10 bases not matched to a gene. This CDR3 is CASSGRTGAVSGELFF. The CDR3 DNA follows: TGTGCCAGCAGCGGGCGGACAGGGGCCGTCTCCGGGGAGCTGTTTTTT.

V is TRBV30 and J is TRBJ1-3; TRBD1 matches at 9 bases. The germline V gene encodes CDR1 GTSNPN and CDR2 SVGIG (reference sequence). V gave up 2 bases and J gave up 14 bases; unmatched junction bases: 7. The CDR3 is made up of 12 amino acids. CDR3 DNA: TGTGCCTGGAGTCCCGGGACAGGGTCGGTATATTTT. Its translation: CAWSPGTGSVYF. Supplemented by reference TRBV30 and TRBJ1-3, the full variable domain reads SQTIHQWPATLVQPVGSPLSLECTVEGTSNPNLYWYRQAAGRGLQLLFYSVGIGQISSEVPQNLSASRPQDRQFILSSKKLLLSDSGFYLCAWSPGTGSVYFGEGSWLTVV.